This T cell receptor beta chain was identified during a study of blood T cell repertoires in COVID-19. Overall study context: The cDNA or gDNA used as material had been derived from T cells, B-cell-depleted T cells, or PBMCs.

Some clones are missing from TCRdb's copy, which holds only in-frame ones; the method was immunoSEQ multiplex PCR. Of 150,000 to 200,000 clones in the sample, 85% are singletons; the top ten hold around 5%. This CDR3 spans 15 amino acids. Germline assignment: CDR1 SGHDT and CDR2 YYEEEE. V was pared by 4 bases and J by 3 bases, with 14 bases between. Sequences were obtained from peripheral blood. This chain connects TRBV5-6 to TRBJ2-1; TRBD1 might be the D (8 bases). The clonotype was recovered from a woman between 50 and 59 years old with COVID-19, enrolled during active disease. The CDR3 protein is CASSTGGAIYNEQFF. CDR3 sequence (DNA): TGTGCCAGCAGCACAGGGGGGGCGATCTACAATGAGCAGTTCTTC.